This record covers a single T cell receptor delta chain. This DNA's translation and the protein TCRdb lists, from a much larger clone, do not match at residue 14, likely due to a read error; the protein shown is translated from the DNA. Gammadelta T cells were flow-sorted from PBMC into Vgamma9/Vdelta2+ and Vdelta2-negative populations for bulk analysis. TCRdb re-called the multiplex PCR reads using CATT. The table has more than 70,000 delta-chain clones, 0.95% to 1% seen once. This CDR3 has 16 amino acids. Per the germline V gene, CDR1 is GEAIGNYY and CDR2 is EKD. These data belong to a study of γδ T cells in repeated Plasmodium falciparum infection.

Sequenced material: gamma-delta T cells from blood. This clonotype was obtained from a pool of human donors (malaria-infected and uninfected, not separated). The J gene went uncalled, whereas the V gene is TRDV2; the D call of TRDD3 is as the table states it, not checked on the DNA. The CDR3 region is CACDTVSLGDKDKRIF. CDR3 bases: TGTGCCTGTGACACCGTTTCGCTGGGGGATAAAGATAAACGCATCTTT.